These 10 T cell receptor beta chains came from one sample sequenced in a study of cytomegalovirus exposure and HLA in healthy donors. A multiplex PCR was run with 60 Vbeta primers and 13 Jbeta primers. The method was immunoSEQ multiplex PCR; TCRdb's version includes in-frame clones alone and lacks a portion of them. Of over 150,000 clones in the sample, 80% are singletons; the top ten hold about 2.5%. Sequenced sample: PBMCs. The receptors shown here come from a male donor in good health and CMV-seronegative.

This clone was picked up one time. V usage is TRBV4-1 and J usage is TRBJ2-5; a weak D match, TRBD1 (6 bases). The CDR3 is made up of 15 amino acids. Germline-derived CDR1 and CDR2 are MGHRA and YSYEKL. V was trimmed by 0 bases and J by 0 bases, leaving 8 bases between them. In DNA form, the CDR3 reads TGCGCCAGCAGCCAAGACGGACAGAACCAAGAGACCCAGTACTTC. Protein sequence: CASSQDGQNQETQYF.

The chain employs TRBV5-5 and TRBJ1-5; D is unresolved. Germline V CDR1 and CDR2: SGHKS, YYEKEE (reference sequence). The CDR3 length is 14 residues. V shed 1 base and J shed 7 bases, with 12 bases lying between them. The chain's CDR3 is CASSLRVGLQPQHF. The DNA for the CDR3 is TGTGCCAGCAGCTTGCGGGTTGGGTTGCAGCCCCAGCATTTT.

The V call is TRBV5-1, the J call TRBJ1-2; 8 bases line up with TRBD1. With V trimmed by 1 base and J by 4 bases, 3 bases remained unmatched. The CDR3 loop spans 14 amino acids. Germline CDR1 and CDR2: SGHRS and YFSETQ. CDR3 in DNA: TGCGCCAGCAGCTTGAACAGGGGGTCCTATGGCTACACCTTC. Translated, it gives CASSLNRGSYGYTF.

The gene calls are TRBV7-9 and TRBJ2-1; 8 nucleotides align to TRBD1. The CDR3 runs to 16 residues. Germline V gene sequence: CDR1 SEHNR, CDR2 FQNEAQ (reference sequence). Trimming cost V 4 bases and J 2 bases; bases outside gene matches: 7. CDR3 residues: CASSWLSTGAYNEQFF. CDR3 DNA: TGTGCCAGCAGCTGGTTATCGACAGGGGCCTACAATGAGCAGTTCTTC.

The chain combines TRBV7-8 with TRBJ1-2; maybe TRBD1 (6 bases). CDR3 length: 15 amino acids. Looked up from germline, CDR1 is SGHVS and CDR2 is FQNEAQ. V gave up 2 bases and J gave up 7 bases, with 17 bases separating them. The CDR3 DNA reads TGTGCCAGCAGCTTATTAGTATTGGGGGCGCGTGGCTACACCTTC. It yields the protein CASSLLVLGARGYTF.

CDR3 amino acids: CASSLAGSYNEQFF. The CDR3 nucleotides read TGCGCCAGCTCGCTAGCGGGGTCCTACAATGAGCAGTTCTTC. The chain uses TRBV10-1 and TRBJ2-1; 9 positions agree with TRBD2. The CDR3 has 14 residues. Germline CDR1 is WNHNN and CDR2 is SYGVQD (reference sequence). The V gene end was trimmed by 8 bases and the J gene end by 1 base; junction bases not matched to a gene: 3.

This clone has a single count. This CDR3 reads CASITGPSVNTGELFF. In DNA form, the CDR3 reads TGTGCCAGCATCACCGGGCCTAGCGTGAACACCGGGGAGCTGTTTTTT. This sequence joins TRBV7-9 and TRBJ2-2; weak D call: TRBD2 (6 bases). The CDR3 spans 16 residues. Trimming took 7 bases from V and 1 from J, leaving 16 bases between them. Looked up from germline, CDR1 is SEHNR and CDR2 is FQNEAQ (reference sequence).

The chain has TRBV18 and TRBJ1-1; 8 nucleotides line up with TRBD1. V lost 6 bases and J lost 3; bases outside the gene matches: 9. The CDR3 runs 15 residues. CDR1 is KGHSH, CDR2 LQKENI, per germline. The CDR3: CASSPRDRTYTEAFF. Written as DNA, the CDR3 is TGTGCCAGCTCGCCCCGGGACAGGACTTACACTGAAGCTTTCTTT.

The gene calls are TRBV18 and TRBJ1-3, with D hard to call. The CDR3 covers 13 residues. V was cut by 1 base and J by 4 bases, with 5 bases left in between. From germline, CDR1 is KGHSH and CDR2 LQKENI. Here the CDR3 reads CASSPLRGNTIYF. The CDR3 nucleotides read TGTGCCAGCTCACCACTGCGGGGAAACACCATATATTTT.

A remark on this clone: Germline is not matched at one junction end, which may reflect a read error. J is TRBJ1-5 and V is TRBV6-5, with a possible D match to TRBD1 (5 bases). The germline CDR1 and CDR2 sequences are MNHEY and SVGAGI. The CDR3 has 11 residues. The CDR3 DNA reads as TGCGTACAGGCCAGGAATCAGCCCCAGCATTTT. Translation gives CVQARNQPQHF.